The T cell receptor (beta chain) described here comes from a study of blood T cell repertoires in COVID-19 (dated by TCRdb to 2019 to 2021). About the study as a whole: Samples covering the acute and convalescent phases of COVID-19 were provided by collaborators in the United States, Italy and Spain. Nearly every sample came with metadata listing a de-identified subject ID, COVID-19 status, age in years and sex. Samples came from the ongoing ImmuneRACE study (first 160 participants) plus 1,254 subjects from 6 global collaborators. The repertoires were released in a freely available public database intended as a resource for research on the immune response to SARS-CoV-2. Where available, HLA class I and class II types were taken from metadata supplied by the sample provider and were not determined by assay-based typing. Deeply sampled blood TCRbeta repertoires from subjects exposed to, actively infected with, or recovered from COVID-19 were included in the dataset. The material from the prospective study consisted of cDNA or gDNA derived from T cells, B-cell-depleted T cells, or PBMCs.

About this clone: The target of this receptor is not known. Qualities for individual bases were not recorded, and no much larger clone is one base off.

Points the paper makes about the study in general: The quantity of clinical and demographic metadata differed by source and by participant and was supplied without curation.

TCRbeta CDR3 regions were amplified from genomic DNA using the immunoSEQ Assay, a bias-controlled multiplex PCR. Per the source publication's procedure: Nucleated cell counts per sample were estimated from amplification of reference gene primers within the assay. To quantify the absolute abundance of each unique TCRbeta CDR3 rearrangement, sequence reads were collapsed and filtered. Productive Simpson clonality was computed per sample as the square root of Simpson's diversity index over productive rearrangements. Not all clones reach the TCRdb copy of this immuneACCESS table, which keeps in-frame sequences only. Checked studies attribute under half of the gap to unresolved V genes and leave the rest unexplained. The D gene and trimming were derived from the DNA, and the V and J assignments and clone size from that table. The sample records tens of thousands of clones, about 89% of which are singletons. Around 0.43% of the sample rests with the top ten.

Measured from the cysteine to the phenylalanine, the CDR3 is 15 residues long. This entry keeps only the CDR3 DNA: 45 bases, framed from base 1. Via the germline V gene, CDR1 is SGHTS and CDR2 YDEGEE. Germline trimming amounts to 3 bases on V and 4 bases on J, with 5 as the count of junction bases outside the gene matches. The collaborating institutions used their own protocols to collect whole blood in K2EDTA tubes. For TCRbeta analysis, collaborators shipped samples in one of three forms: frozen whole blood, isolated PBMCs, or DNA extracted from either of those sample types. This TCR was recovered from a human donor in a cohort sampled during active COVID-19. The sequenced sample consisted of peripheral blood. The V gene is TRBV5-8 and the J gene is TRBJ1-1, and TRBD1 aligns with 11 junction nucleotides. CDR3 reads: CASSSGDRGFTEAFF. The bases are TGTGCCAGCAGCTCGGGGGACAGGGGGTTCACTGAAGCTTTCTTT.